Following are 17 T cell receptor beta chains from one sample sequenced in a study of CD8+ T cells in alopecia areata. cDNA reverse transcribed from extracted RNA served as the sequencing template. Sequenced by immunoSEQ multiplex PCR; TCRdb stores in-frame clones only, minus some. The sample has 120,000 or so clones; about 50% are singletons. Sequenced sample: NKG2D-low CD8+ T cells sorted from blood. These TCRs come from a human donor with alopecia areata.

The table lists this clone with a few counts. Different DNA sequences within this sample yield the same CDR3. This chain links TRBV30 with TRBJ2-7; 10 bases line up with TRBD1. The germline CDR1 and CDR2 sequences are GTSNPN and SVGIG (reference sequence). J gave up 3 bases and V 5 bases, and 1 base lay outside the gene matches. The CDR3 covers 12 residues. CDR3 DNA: TGTGCCTGGGGACAGGGGGTCTACGAGCAGTACTTC. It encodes CAWGQGVYEQYF.

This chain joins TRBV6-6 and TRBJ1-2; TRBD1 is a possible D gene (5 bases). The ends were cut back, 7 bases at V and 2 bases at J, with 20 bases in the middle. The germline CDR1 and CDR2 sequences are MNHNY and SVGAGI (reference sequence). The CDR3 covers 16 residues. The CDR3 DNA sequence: TGTGCCAGCACCCCCCTTCCCCGCGGGGGGAACTATGGCTACACCTTC. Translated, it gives CASTPLPRGGNYGYTF.

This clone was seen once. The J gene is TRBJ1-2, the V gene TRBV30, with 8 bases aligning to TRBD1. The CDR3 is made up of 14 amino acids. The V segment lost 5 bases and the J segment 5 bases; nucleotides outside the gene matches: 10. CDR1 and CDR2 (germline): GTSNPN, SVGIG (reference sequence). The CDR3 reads CAWWQGAREYGYTF. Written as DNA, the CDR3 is TGTGCCTGGTGGCAGGGGGCCCGCGAGTATGGCTACACCTTC.

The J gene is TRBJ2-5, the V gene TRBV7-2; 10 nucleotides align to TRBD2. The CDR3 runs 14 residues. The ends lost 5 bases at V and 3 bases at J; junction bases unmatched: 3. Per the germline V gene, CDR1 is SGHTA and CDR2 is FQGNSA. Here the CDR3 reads CASSQGLAEETQYF. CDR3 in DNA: TGTGCCAGCAGCCAAGGACTAGCGGAAGAGACCCAGTACTTC.

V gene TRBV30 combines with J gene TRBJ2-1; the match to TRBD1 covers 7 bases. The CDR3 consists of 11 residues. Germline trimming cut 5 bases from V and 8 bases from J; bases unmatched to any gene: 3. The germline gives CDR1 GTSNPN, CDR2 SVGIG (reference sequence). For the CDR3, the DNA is TGTGCCTGGGACAGGGCGGATGAGCAGTTCTTC. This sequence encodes CAWDRADEQFF.

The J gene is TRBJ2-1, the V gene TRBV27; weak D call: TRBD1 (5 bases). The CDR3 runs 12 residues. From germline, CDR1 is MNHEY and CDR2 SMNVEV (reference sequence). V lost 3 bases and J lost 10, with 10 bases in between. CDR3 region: CASSFAGQEQFF. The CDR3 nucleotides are TGTGCCAGCAGTTTCGCAGGGCAGGAGCAGTTCTTC.

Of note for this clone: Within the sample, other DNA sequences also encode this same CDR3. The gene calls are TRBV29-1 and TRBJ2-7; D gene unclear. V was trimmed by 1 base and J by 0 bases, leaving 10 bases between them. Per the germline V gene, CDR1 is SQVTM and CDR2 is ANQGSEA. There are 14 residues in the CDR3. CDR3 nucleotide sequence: TGCAGCGTTGAAGGATACCGGAGCTCCTACGAGCAGTACTTC. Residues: CSVEGYRSSYEQYF.

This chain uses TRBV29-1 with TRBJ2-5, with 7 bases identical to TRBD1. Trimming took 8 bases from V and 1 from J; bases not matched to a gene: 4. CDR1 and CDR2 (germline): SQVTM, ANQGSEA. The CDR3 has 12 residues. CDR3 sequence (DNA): TGCAGCCTGAGGGACAGCCAAGAGACCCAGTACTTC. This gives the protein CSLRDSQETQYF. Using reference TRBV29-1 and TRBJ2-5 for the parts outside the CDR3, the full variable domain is SAVISQKPSRDICQRGTSLTIQCQVDSQVTMMFWYRQQPGQSLTLIATANQGSEATYESGFVIDKFPISRPNLTFSTLTVSNMSPEDSSIYLCSLRDSQETQYFGPGTRLLVL.

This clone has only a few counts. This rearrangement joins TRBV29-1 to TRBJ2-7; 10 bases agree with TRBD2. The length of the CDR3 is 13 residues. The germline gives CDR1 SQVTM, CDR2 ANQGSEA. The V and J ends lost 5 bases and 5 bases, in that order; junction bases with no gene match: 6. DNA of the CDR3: TGCAGCGTTCAAGGACTAGCGGAACACGAGCAGTACTTC. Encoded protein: CSVQGLAEHEQYF.

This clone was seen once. This CDR3 reads CSVESRRQNTEAFF. As DNA, the CDR3 is TGCAGCGTTGAAAGCCGACGGCAGAACACTGAAGCTTTCTTT. This chain joins TRBV29-1 and TRBJ1-1, with D hard to call. V dropped 2 bases and J dropped 1 base, with 11 bases sitting between them. The germline V gene has CDR1 SQVTM and CDR2 ANQGSEA. There are 14 residues in the CDR3.

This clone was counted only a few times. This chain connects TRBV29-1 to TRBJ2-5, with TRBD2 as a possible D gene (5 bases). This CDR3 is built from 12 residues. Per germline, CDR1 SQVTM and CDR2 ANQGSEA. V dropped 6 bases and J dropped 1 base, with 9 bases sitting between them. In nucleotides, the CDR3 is TGCAGCGTGGACGGACTCCAAGAGACCCAGTACTTC. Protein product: CSVDGLQETQYF.

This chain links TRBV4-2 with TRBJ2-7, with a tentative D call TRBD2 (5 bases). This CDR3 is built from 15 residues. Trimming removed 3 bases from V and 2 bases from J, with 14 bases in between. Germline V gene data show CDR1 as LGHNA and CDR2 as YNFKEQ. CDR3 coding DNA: TGTGCCAGCAGCCAGGAGACTAATCCTACCTACGAGCAGTACTTC. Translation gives CASSQETNPTYEQYF.

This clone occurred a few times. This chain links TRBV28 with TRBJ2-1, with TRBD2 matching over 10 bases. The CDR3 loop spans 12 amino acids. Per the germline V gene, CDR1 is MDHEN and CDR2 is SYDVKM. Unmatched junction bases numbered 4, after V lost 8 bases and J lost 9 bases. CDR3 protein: CASQRGGLEQFF. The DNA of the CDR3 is TGTGCCAGCCAGCGGGGGGGCCTTGAGCAGTTCTTC.

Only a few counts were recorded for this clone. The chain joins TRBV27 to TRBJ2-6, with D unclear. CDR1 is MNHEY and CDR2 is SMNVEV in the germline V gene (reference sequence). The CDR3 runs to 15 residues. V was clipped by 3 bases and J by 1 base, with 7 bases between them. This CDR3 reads CASSFGLSGANVLTF. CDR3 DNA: TGTGCCAGCAGTTTCGGTTTATCTGGGGCCAACGTCCTGACTTTC.

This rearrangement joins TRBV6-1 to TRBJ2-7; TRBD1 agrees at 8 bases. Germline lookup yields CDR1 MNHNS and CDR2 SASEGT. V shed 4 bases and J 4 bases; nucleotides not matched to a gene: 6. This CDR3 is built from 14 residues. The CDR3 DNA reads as TGTGCCAGCAGTGGAATAGGGACAGGTTACGAGCAGTACTTC. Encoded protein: CASSGIGTGYEQYF.

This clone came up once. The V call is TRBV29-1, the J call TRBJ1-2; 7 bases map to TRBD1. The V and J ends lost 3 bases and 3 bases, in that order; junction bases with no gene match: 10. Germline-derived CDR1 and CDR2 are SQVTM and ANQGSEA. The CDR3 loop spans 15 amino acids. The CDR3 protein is CSVESETGIYYGYTF. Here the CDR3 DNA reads TGCAGCGTTGAGTCGGAGACAGGGATTTACTATGGCTACACCTTC.

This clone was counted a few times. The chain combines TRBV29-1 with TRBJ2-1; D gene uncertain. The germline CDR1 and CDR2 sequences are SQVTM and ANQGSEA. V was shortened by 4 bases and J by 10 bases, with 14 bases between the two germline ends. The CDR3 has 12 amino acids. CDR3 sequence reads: CSVAVPSGEQFF. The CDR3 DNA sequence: TGCAGCGTTGCAGTCCCCTCTGGGGAGCAGTTCTTC.